Shown below are 31 T cell receptor beta chains from a single sample sequenced in a study of vaccination effects on CD4 cells after COVID-19. Their antigen targets remain unknown. Using immunoSEQ multiplex PCR, the repertoire was profiled, and TCRdb retains in-frame clones only, with some absent. There are tens of thousands of clones in the sample; around 70% occur only once, and about 1.7% lies in the top ten. ViraFEST assay sequencing came after antigen-specific CD4+ T cells were expanded with viral peptide pools. Culture lasted 10 days before CD4+ T cell isolation. This specimen was CD4+ T cells from PBMCs cultured with HCoV-229E spike peptides, taken before COVID-19 vaccination. Every receptor here comes from a human donor who received a COVID-19 vaccine.

This clone was recorded once. The chain carries TRBV5-1 and TRBJ1-3; 8 nucleotides agree with TRBD1. Germline trimming cut 3 bases from V and 0 bases from J; bases unmatched to any gene: 5. Germline CDR1 reads SGHRS; CDR2 reads YFSETQ. There are 16 residues in the CDR3. Written as DNA, the CDR3 is TGCGCCAGCAGCTCGATAGGACAGGGCTCTGGAAACACCATATATTTT. Protein: CASSSIGQGSGNTIYF.

The rearrangement uses TRBV6-1 and TRBJ2-7; D is ambiguous. Germline V gives CDR1 MNHNS, CDR2 SASEGT. V lost 1 base to trimming and J lost 4 bases, with 2 bases between them. The CDR3 runs 11 residues. The CDR3 coding sequence is TGTGCCAGCAGTGAAGGGTACGAGCAGTACGTC. Translating it yields CASSEGYEQYV.

The rearrangement joins TRBV9 to TRBJ1-4, with 8 bases that match TRBD1. The CDR3 runs to 17 residues. Trimming removed 0 bases from V and 6 bases from J; junction bases left unmatched: 10. Germline V CDR1 and CDR2: SGDLS, YYNGEE. CDR3 loop: CASSVAPQGAGHEKLFF. The CDR3 nucleotides are TGTGCCAGCAGCGTAGCCCCCCAGGGGGCAGGGCATGAAAAACTGTTTTTT.

The chain links TRBV7-8 to TRBJ1-4, with a possible D match to TRBD1 (5 bases). This CDR3 spans 19 amino acids. V dropped 7 bases and J dropped 1 base, with 25 bases sitting between them. The germline CDR1 and CDR2 sequences are SGHVS and FQNEAQ. This chain's CDR3 is CASTPPPAGGPGTNEKLFF. The CDR3 DNA reads as TGTGCCAGCACCCCACCCCCCGCGGGGGGACCTGGAACTAATGAAAAACTGTTTTTT.

This clone was counted a few times. This chain connects TRBV2 to TRBJ2-2; 7 nucleotides match TRBD1. Germline loops: CDR1 SNHLY, CDR2 FYNNEI. Unmatched junction bases numbered 5, after V lost 10 bases and J lost 3 bases. This CDR3 is built from 13 residues. This chain's CDR3 is CAIQGSYTGELFF. The CDR3 DNA reads TGTGCCATACAGGGGTCCTACACCGGGGAGCTGTTTTTT.

The rearrangement links TRBV7-3 to TRBJ2-1; 14 nucleotides line up with TRBD2. The CDR3 consists of 15 residues. Trimming cost V 4 bases and J 8 bases; bases outside gene matches: 4. From germline, CDR1 is SGHTA and CDR2 FQGTGA. The CDR3 coding sequence is TGTGCCAGCAGCTCCTTGGGACTAGCGGGGGATGAGCAGTTCTTC. It is translated as CASSSLGLAGDEQFF.

The chain links TRBV19 to TRBJ2-3, with 9 bases fitting TRBD2. J lost 3 bases, V lost 3 bases, and 10 bases had no gene match. Germline V gene data show CDR1 as LNHDA and CDR2 as SQIVND (reference sequence). The CDR3 length is 17 residues. The CDR3 protein is CASSIFARLAGTDTQYF. In DNA, the CDR3 is TGTGCCAGTAGTATTTTCGCGAGGCTAGCGGGGACAGATACGCAGTATTTT.

V and J are TRBV7-9 and TRBJ2-5; D unclear. Germline loops: CDR1 SEHNR, CDR2 FQNEAQ (reference sequence). With 3 bases removed from V and 5 bases from J, the gap between germline ends came to 7 bases. This CDR3 has 12 amino acids. The CDR3 DNA reads TGTGCCAGCAGCTTCGGAGTCGAGACCCAGTACTTC. Translation gives CASSFGVETQYF.

J is TRBJ1-2 and V is TRBV6-4; D is unclear. This CDR3 spans 13 amino acids. Germline lookup yields CDR1 MRHNA and CDR2 SNTAGT. Deletions cut 3 bases from V and 8 bases from J, with 13 bases between. The CDR3 spells CASSESVGGGYTF. CDR3 in DNA: TGTGCCAGCAGTGAGTCGGTTGGCGGCGGCTACACCTTC.

This clone was detected only a few times. The chain couples TRBV5-1 to TRBJ2-2; the D is unclear. Germline lookup yields CDR1 SGHRS and CDR2 YFSETQ. V dropped 3 bases and J dropped 6 bases, with 6 bases sitting between them. The CDR3 covers 12 residues. The CDR3 coding sequence is TGCGCCAGCAGCTCCTTTCCCGGGGAGCTGTTTTTT. This codes for CASSSFPGELFF.

The genes are TRBV4-3 and TRBJ2-2; D not resolved. Trimming stripped 4 bases from V and 3 bases from J, with 9 bases between. Germline loops: CDR1 LGHNA, CDR2 YSLEER. The CDR3 covers 14 residues. The CDR3 spells CASSPLRDTGELFF. CDR3 DNA sequence: TGCGCCAGCAGCCCTCTAAGGGACACCGGGGAGCTGTTTTTT.

The chain combines TRBV5-1 with TRBJ1-4; D is perhaps TRBD1 (6 bases). There are 14 residues in the CDR3. Germline CDR1 is SGHRS and CDR2 is YFSETQ. Between the trimmed V and J ends, which lost 4 bases and 4 bases, there was a span of 11 bases. CDR3 residues: CASSLDSFNEKLFF. As DNA, the CDR3 is TGCGCCAGCAGCCTGGACAGCTTTAATGAAAAACTGTTTTTT.

This clone was seen more than once but under ten times. The chain uses TRBV3-1 (or the pseudogene TRBV3-2) and TRBJ2-7; perhaps TRBD1 as D (5 bases). This CDR3 spans 15 amino acids. Germline assignment: CDR1 LGHDT and CDR2 YNNKEL (reference sequence). In nucleotides, the CDR3 is TGTGCCAGCATCCAAAGTCAGGGTCTGAGTGACGAGCAGTACGTC. Its translation: CASIQSQGLSDEQYV.

The CDR3 nucleotides are TGCGCCAGCAGCACCGAAAGTCAGGGGGTGGGGGAGACCCAGTACTTC. It yields the protein CASSTESQGVGETQYF. The chain has TRBV5-1 and TRBJ2-5; TRBD1 agrees at 7 bases. The junction had 14 bases not matched to a gene; V was cut back by 4 bases and J by 5 bases. The V gene's germline CDR1 is SGHRS and CDR2 YFSETQ. The CDR3 has 16 residues.

The genes are TRBV27 and TRBJ1-4, with 9 bases that match TRBD1. Losses at the gene ends were 7 bases for V and 8 bases for J; bases not matched to a gene: 17. Germline assignment: CDR1 MNHEY and CDR2 SMNVEV (reference sequence). The CDR3 spans 17 residues. The CDR3 nucleotides read TGTGCCAGCAAGCCACTCAATTACCGGGACAGGGAAGAAAAACTGTTTTTT. Translating gives CASKPLNYRDREEKLFF.

This clone was seen a handful of times. CDR3 bases: TGTGCCAGCAGTCCCCCATATGTGGGCGACACTGAAGCTTTCTTT. Translated: CASSPPYVGDTEAFF. This chain uses TRBV6-2 or TRBV6-3 with TRBJ1-1, with D hard to call. The CDR3 has 15 residues. Trimming removed 5 bases at V and 3 bases at J, with 16 bases between. From germline, CDR1 is MNHEY and CDR2 SVGEGT.

Only one count was recorded for this clone. The V gene is TRBV5-1, the J gene TRBJ1-5, with 9 bases aligning to TRBD1. Germline loops: CDR1 SGHRS, CDR2 YFSETQ. Germline trimming cut 4 bases from V and 6 bases from J; bases unmatched to any gene: 5. The length of the CDR3 is 14 residues. The CDR3, as DNA: TGCGCCAGCAGCCTGACGACAGGGGGTCAGCCCCAGCATTTT. Protein sequence: CASSLTTGGQPQHF.

This clone was counted a few times. The chain recombines TRBV10-3 with TRBJ2-2, with D possibly being TRBD2 (6 bases). V was clipped by 3 bases and J by 3 bases, with 8 bases between them. Germline values: CDR1 ENHRY, CDR2 SYGVKD. The length of the CDR3 is 14 residues. For the CDR3, the DNA is TGTGCCATCAGTGATGGCGGGGACACCGGGGAGCTGTTTTTT. It codes for CAISDGGDTGELFF.

The chain carries TRBV18 and TRBJ2-5, with D possibly being TRBD1 (8 bases). CDR1 KGHSH and CDR2 LQKENI come from the germline V gene. Trimming shortened V by 6 bases and J by 2 bases, and 22 bases separated the two germline ends. This CDR3 contains 17 residues. The CDR3 spells CASSTGGVQGWQETQYF. The CDR3 DNA reads TGTGCCAGCTCTACAGGGGGGGTCCAGGGATGGCAAGAGACCCAGTACTTC.

This clone was counted between two and nine times. V is TRBV5-1 and J is TRBJ2-2, with 11 bases lining up with TRBD2. Germline CDR1 is SGHRS and CDR2 is YFSETQ. The CDR3 is 17 amino acids. The V segment lost 4 bases and the J segment 4 bases; nucleotides outside the gene matches: 9. The CDR3 region is CASSGTTSGGFTGELFF. The CDR3, as DNA: TGCGCCAGCAGCGGGACTACTAGCGGGGGTTTCACCGGGGAGCTGTTTTTT.

The chain couples TRBV3-1 (or the pseudogene TRBV3-2) to TRBJ2-3; TRBD1 or TRBD2 may be the D gene (6 bases each). The CDR3 length is 15 residues. V was clipped by 8 bases and J by 6 bases, with 21 bases between them. In germline, CDR1 is LGHDT, CDR2 YNNKEL (reference sequence). The CDR3 nucleotides read TGTGCCAGCCAGGGGCGGGGACGTGTTTTGGATACGCAGTATTTT. Translating gives CASQGRGRVLDTQYF.

The chain joins TRBV14 to TRBJ1-1, with no clear D. The CDR3 covers 14 residues. CDR1 is SGHDN and CDR2 is FVKESK in the germline V gene. Trimming shortened V by 1 base and J by 4 bases, and 10 bases separated the two germline ends. In DNA, the CDR3 is TGTGCCAGCAGCCAAGTAGGCGGGCCCACTGAAGCTTTCTTT. Translated: CASSQVGGPTEAFF.

The chain joins TRBV28 to TRBJ1-3, with TRBD1 as a possible D gene (6 bases). Between the trimmed V and J ends, which lost 3 bases and 4 bases, there was a span of 13 bases. CDR3 length: 15 amino acids. Germline V CDR1 and CDR2: MDHEN, SYDVKM. The CDR3 nucleotides read TGTGCCAGCAGTTTGGAAAGGGGGTACGGAAACACCATATATTTT. Translated: CASSLERGYGNTIYF.

This clone was seen once. The chain carries TRBV7-2 and TRBJ2-5; D call uncertain. The CDR3 spans 13 residues. Germline CDR1 SGHTA, CDR2 FQGNSA. The V end was cut by 5 bases, the J end by 6 bases, with 13 bases between. The CDR3 protein is CASSQRGLKTQYF. The CDR3 DNA reads as TGTGCCAGCAGCCAACGCGGTTTAAAGACCCAGTACTTC.

The V call is TRBV9, the J call TRBJ2-3; D is possibly TRBD1 or TRBD2 (6 bases each). Trimming stripped 4 bases from V and 11 bases from J, with 17 bases between. Germline assignment: CDR1 SGDLS and CDR2 YYNGEE. The CDR3 spans 13 residues. CDR3 sequence reads: CASSPQQGLMQYF. The DNA of the CDR3 is TGTGCCAGCAGCCCTCAACAGGGACTCATGCAGTATTTT.

This clone showed up just once. V usage is TRBV5-6 and J usage is TRBJ1-5; D not resolved. The CDR3 has 13 residues. V lost 4 bases and J 11 bases, leaving 16 bases between the germline ends. Germline CDR1 SGHDT, CDR2 YYEEEE. In nucleotides, the CDR3 is TGTGCCAGCAGCCCGGGGAAAGTCGGAGCCCAGCATTTT. As protein: CASSPGKVGAQHF.

This clone was counted only a few times. The rearrangement uses TRBV28 and TRBJ2-1; D is ambiguous. CDR1 is MDHEN and CDR2 is SYDVKM in the germline V gene. V lost 7 bases to trimming and J lost 4 bases, with 8 bases between them. The CDR3 contains 12 residues. CDR3 bases: TGTGCCAGCAAGCAGTTATACAATGAGCAGTTCTTC. Encoded protein: CASKQLYNEQFF.

CDR3 in amino acids: CASSYMRLGGSEQFF. DNA of the CDR3: TGTGCCAGCAGTTACATGAGACTAGGGGGAAGTGAGCAGTTCTTC. This chain joins TRBV6-5 and TRBJ2-1; either TRBD1 or TRBD2 may fit D (6 bases each). Germline CDR1 is MNHEY and CDR2 is SVGAGI. Trimming removed 2 bases from V and 9 bases from J, with 17 bases in between. The CDR3 runs 15 residues.

The chain uses TRBV5-1 and TRBJ2-1; tentative D call: TRBD2 (5 bases). Per germline, CDR1 SGHRS and CDR2 YFSETQ. The CDR3 totals 14 residues. V lost 0 bases and J lost 7, with 11 bases in between. This CDR3 is CASSLVAGSNEQFF. The DNA of the CDR3 is TGCGCCAGCAGCTTGGTTGCGGGTAGTAATGAGCAGTTCTTC.

The V gene is TRBV27, the J gene TRBJ2-4, with a tentative D call TRBD2 (7 bases). This CDR3 has 16 amino acids. The germline V gene encodes CDR1 MNHEY and CDR2 SMNVEV (reference sequence). Trimming cost V 5 bases and J 1 base, with 15 bases left between them. The CDR3 reads CASSTPGRGAKNIQYF. The CDR3 region has the DNA TGTGCCAGCAGTACCCCGGGGAGGGGGGCCAAAAACATTCAGTACTTC.

J is TRBJ1-1 and V is TRBV18; TRBD1 might be the D (5 bases). The germline CDR1 and CDR2 sequences are KGHSH and LQKENI. CDR3 length equals 16 residues. The V end lost 3 bases, the J end lost 0 bases, and 14 bases lay between the germline ends. The DNA for the CDR3 is TGTGCCAGCTCACCCGGGACGTCAATCATGAACACTGAAGCTTTCTTT. This encodes CASSPGTSIMNTEAFF.